This T cell receptor (beta chain) was sequenced during a study of T cell responses to AZD1222 COVID-19 vaccine. Study overall: Second-dose schedules of about 4 or about 12 weeks were combined.

A remark on this clone: The antigen is undetermined.

The data were produced by immunoSEQ multiplex PCR, yet TCRdb's version contains in-frame clones alone and is incomplete. The table shows under 150,000 clones, with approximately 91% occurring only once. Germline assignment: CDR1 SNHLY and CDR2 FYNNEI. The CDR3 consists of 16 residues. Trimming pared 6 bases from V and 7 bases from J, leaving 21 bases between. Whole-study findings and limits: Nearly half of spike-specific TCRs reportedly target variant regions that are unmutated in the B.1.351 and B.1.1.7 variants. The peak T cell response came first, and repertoires were sampled only after it.

The receptor was isolated from an adult in good health. The V and J genes are TRBV2 and TRBJ1-4; a possible D gene is TRBD1 (5 bases). The sample in question was peripheral blood, obtained on day 0 of AZD1222 vaccination. CDR3 bases: TGTGCCAGCAGACCCGCGGGAGGGGTTTCTGGTGAAAAACTGTTTTTT. Encoded protein: CASRPAGGVSGEKLFF.